Below, one T cell receptor (beta chain) is given with its context. This record comes from a study of blood T cell repertoires in COVID-19. Overall study context: COVID-19 samples, acute and convalescent, were from the United States, Italy and Spain. The cDNA or gDNA used as material had been derived from T cells, B-cell-depleted T cells, or PBMCs.

Authors' data handling: Amplification of reference gene primers provided the estimated nucleated cell counts. Here immunoSEQ multiplex PCR was the method, and the copy in TCRdb shows in-frame clones only, minus some. Clone size and V and J calls were adopted from that table, with D and trimming inferred from the DNA. The table records fewer than 300,000 clones, about nine tenths of them present only once. The germline V gene encodes CDR1 MNHEY and CDR2 SMNVEV (reference sequence). V was cut by 2 bases and J by 5 bases, with 10 bases left in between. The CDR3 runs 14 residues. Material for sequencing was peripheral blood. V gene TRBV27 combines with J gene TRBJ1-5; D gene uncertain. The receptor was derived from a woman aged 25-40 years with COVID-19, enrolled during active disease. CDR3 sequence (DNA): TGTGCCAGCAGTTTAAACGGAGGAGATCAGCCCCAGCATTTT. Amino acid sequence: CASSLNGGDQPQHF.